This T cell receptor (beta chain) was captured by sequencing in a study of cytomegalovirus exposure and HLA in healthy donors listed by TCRdb under 2017. With respect to the entire study: The roughly 700 repertoires of the first cohort and the 120 or so validation repertoires were produced on the same platform, according to a later analysis. To predict cytomegalovirus infection status, the study brought together high-throughput TCR immunosequencing, statistical association of individual TCRs with disease status, and machine learning. Along with the 666-subject first cohort, a separate validation cohort of roughly 110 different subjects was used. The study aimed to test whether cataloging public T cell receptors could reveal signatures of past pathogen exposure. The paper's findings and limits, for the study overall: Subsequent analysis determined that TCRs grouped into clusters in the first cohort also showed a tendency toward co-occurrence across the 130 or so validation repertoires, and about 94% of cluster scores exceeded 0. It was suggested by the authors that the approach could potentially be generalized to other disease states and immunological phenotypes. The validation cohort had no HLA typing available for a later analysis, so co-occurrence within that cohort was assessed over all 130 or so repertoires. Most TCR sequences were observed very rarely across donors, whereas some public TCRs were present in many individuals. A total of fewer than 200 TCR beta chains were listed by the study as associated with cytomegalovirus. A few of the identified cytomegalovirus-associated TCR beta chains were confirmed in vitro to be specific for cytomegalovirus antigens. In both the original and validation cohorts, the classifier was reported to diagnose cytomegalovirus status with high specificity and sensitivity.

The library was built by means of the immunoSEQ multiplex PCR assay. From the authors' description of their analysis: A statistical classification framework was built to diagnose cytomegalovirus status from the catalog of TCR beta chain sequences. As stored in TCRdb, this immuneACCESS dataset retains in-frame rearrangements with V and J assigned. A fraction of the clones does not appear; measured against another copy, unresolved V genes explain less than half of the discrepancy, and the remainder lacks a known reason. D and trimming were read from the DNA, whereas the V and J calls and clone size are those reported in that table. This sample gives tens of thousands of clones in total; approximately 90% of them show up just once. Jointly, the top ten make up 1.4% to 1.5% of the sample. From cysteine to phenylalanine, the CDR3 is 15 amino acids long. Only the CDR3 region is kept as DNA, spanning 45 bases read in frame from base 1. The germline V gene gives CDR1 as MDHEN and CDR2 as SYDVKM. V loses 3 bases of germline sequence and J loses 3 bases, and the interval between the two ends is 15 bases.

Details on this clone: This receptor's antigen is unknown. It has no much larger one-base neighbor in the sample; base qualities were not kept.

The donors were included in the validation cohort of over a hundred subjects, a group kept apart from the approximately 690-subject first cohort. This TCR was sampled from a man younger than 35 in good health and CMV-seronegative. The chain uses TRBV28 and TRBJ2-7; TRBD2 is possibly the D segment (6 matching bases). What was sequenced was PBMCs. The DNA sequence reads TGTGCCAGCAGTTTTCCCGGGGGAGGAATCTACGAGCAGTACTTC. Translated, this gives CASSFPGGGIYEQYF.